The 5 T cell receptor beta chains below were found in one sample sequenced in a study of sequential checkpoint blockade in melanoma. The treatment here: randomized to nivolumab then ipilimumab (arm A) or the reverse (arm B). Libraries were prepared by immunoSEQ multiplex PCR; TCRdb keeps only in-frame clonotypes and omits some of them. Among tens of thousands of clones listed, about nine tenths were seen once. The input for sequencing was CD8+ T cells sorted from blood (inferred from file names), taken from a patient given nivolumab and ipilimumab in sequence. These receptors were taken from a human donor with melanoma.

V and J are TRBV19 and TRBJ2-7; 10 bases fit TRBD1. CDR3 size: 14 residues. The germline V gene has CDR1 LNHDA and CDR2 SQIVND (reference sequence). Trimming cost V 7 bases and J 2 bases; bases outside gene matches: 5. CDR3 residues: CASTTGTGAYEQYF. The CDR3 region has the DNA TGTGCCAGTACCACCGGGACAGGGGCCTACGAGCAGTACTTC.

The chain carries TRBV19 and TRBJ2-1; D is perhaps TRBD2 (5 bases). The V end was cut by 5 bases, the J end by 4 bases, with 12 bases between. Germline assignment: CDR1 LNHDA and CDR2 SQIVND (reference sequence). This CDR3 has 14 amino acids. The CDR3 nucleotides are TGTGCCAGTAGTTGGGGAGCGAAGTACAATGAGCAGTTCTTC. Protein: CASSWGAKYNEQFF. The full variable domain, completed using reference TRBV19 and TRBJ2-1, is DGGITQSPKYLFRKEGQNVTLSCEQNLNHDAMYWYRQDPGQGLRLIYYSQIVNDFQKGDIAEGYSVSREKKESFPLTVTSAQKNPTAFYLCASSWGAKYNEQFFGPGTRLTVL.

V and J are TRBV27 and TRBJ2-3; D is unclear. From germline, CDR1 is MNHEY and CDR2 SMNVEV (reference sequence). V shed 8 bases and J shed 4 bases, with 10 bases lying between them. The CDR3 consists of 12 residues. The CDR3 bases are TGTGCCAGCGCCCAGGTCGCAGATACGCAGTATTTT. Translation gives CASAQVADTQYF.

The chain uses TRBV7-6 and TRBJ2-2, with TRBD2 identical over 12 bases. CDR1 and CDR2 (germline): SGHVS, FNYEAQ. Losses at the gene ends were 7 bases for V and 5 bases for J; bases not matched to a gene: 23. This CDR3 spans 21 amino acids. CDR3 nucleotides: TGTGCCAGCACCCTAACGGTCTGGTGGACAGCGACTAGCGGGAGTACCGGGGAGCTGTTTTTT. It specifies CASTLTVWWTATSGSTGELFF.

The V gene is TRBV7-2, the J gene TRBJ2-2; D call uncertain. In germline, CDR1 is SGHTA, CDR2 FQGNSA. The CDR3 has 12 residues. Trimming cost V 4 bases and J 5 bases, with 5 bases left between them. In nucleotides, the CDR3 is TGTGCCAGCAGCTCCAGAACCGGGGAGCTGTTTTTT. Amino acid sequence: CASSSRTGELFF.